These T cell receptor beta chains were read from a single sample in a study of cytomegalovirus exposure and HLA in healthy donors. This table comes from immunoSEQ multiplex PCR, and its TCRdb copy is limited to in-frame clones, with some not included. The profile covers about 100,000 clones, with 84% appearing a single time and about 1.2% taken by the ten largest. Sequencing input: PBMCs. The receptors derive from a woman between 18 and 29 years old in good health and CMV-seronegative. Both conserved end residues are part of each CDR3. D genes are given only for firm matches. Size is omitted from some rows. Given values are once, few, many or a class for expanded clones.

TGTGCCAGCACCCACCGCGGGGGGAGTTTTGGGACCCAGTACTTC | CASTHRGGSFGTQYF | . | TRBJ2-5 | TRBD2 | TRBV7-9
TGCAGCGTTGCTAAGTTCGCGTCTAACACAGATACGCAGTATTTT | CSVAKFASNTDTQYF | . | TRBJ2-3 | . | TRBV29-1
TGTGCCAGCAGCCCAAATAGCGGGAGGCCCTTATATACGCAGTATTTT | CASSPNSGRPLYTQYF | . | TRBJ2-3 | TRBD2 | TRBV7-2
TGTGCCAGCAGCCAGGCCATGAACACTGAAGCTTTCTTT | CASSQAMNTEAFF | . | TRBJ1-1 | . | TRBV11-2
TGTGCCAGCAGCTTAATCGGAGACGAGAAGCCTGAAGCTTTCTTT | CASSLIGDEKPEAFF | . | TRBJ1-1 | . | TRBV7-9
TGTGCCAGCAGCGTTTTTAAGCGCGAGCAGTACTTC | CASSVFKREQYF | . | TRBJ2-7 | . | TRBV7-9
TGTGCCAGCAGCGGCGGGAGGGCTATTACAGATACGCAGTATTTT | CASSGGRAITDTQYF | . | TRBJ2-3 | TRBD2 | TRBV28
TGTGCCAGCAGCGTAGTGGCGGGGGGGCGGGAGACCCAGTACTTC | CASSVVAGGRETQYF | . | TRBJ2-5 | TRBD2 | TRBV9
TGTGCCAGCAGCGTATGGTTGCGGGAGGGCCGGGAGGGAGACCAAGAGACCCAGTACTTC | CASSVWLREGREGDQETQYF | . | TRBJ2-5 | TRBD2 | TRBV9
TGTGCCAGCTCACCACCATCTACGGCGGAAGCCAAAAACATTCAGTACTTC | CASSPPSTAEAKNIQYF | . | TRBJ2-4 | . | TRBV18
TGTGCCAGCAGTGAAGCGTGGGCAGGGGTTATGGAGACCCAGTACTTC | CASSEAWAGVMETQYF | . | TRBJ2-5 | . | TRBV6-1
TGTGCCAGCAGTTACTCACAGGGGGCCATGAACACTGAAGCTTTCTTT | CASSYSQGAMNTEAFF | few | TRBJ1-1 | TRBD1 | TRBV6-5
TGCAGCGTTTCTCCAGGGGCAAGCTACACCTTC | CSVSPGASYTF | once | TRBJ1-2 | . | TRBV29-1
TGTGCCAGCAACCTTCAATCTAGGAGGGATTCACCCCTCCACTTT | CASNLQSRRDSPLHF | . | TRBJ1-6 | . | TRBV28
TGCGCCAGCAGCTTGGGAACCCCATTTTGGCATCGAGGGACCCAGTACTTC | CASSLGTPFWHRGTQYF | . | TRBJ2-5 | . | TRBV5-1
TGTGCCAGCACCAAGACAGGGGCTATTTCCCAGTACTTC | CASTKTGAISQYF | . | TRBJ2-5 | TRBD1 | TRBV6-6
TGTGCCAGCAGTAAAATGGGCAGGGGGTACAATCAGCCCCAGCATTTT | CASSKMGRGYNQPQHF | . | TRBJ1-5 | TRBD1 | TRBV27
TGTGCCAGCACCTCCGGACAGGAAAATTCTTCACCCCTCCACTTT | CASTSGQENSSPLHF | medium-sized | TRBJ1-6 | TRBD1 | TRBV6-1
TGCGCCAGCAGCCAAGATCGGTGGGGAGGGCGGGCAGTTCAGGAGACCCAGTACTTC | CASSQDRWGGRAVQETQYF | once | TRBJ2-5 | TRBD2 | TRBV4-1
TGTGCCAGCAGCTTATCCCCTAGCGGGGGGGCCCATGAGCAGTTCTTC | CASSLSPSGGAHEQFF | . | TRBJ2-1 | TRBD2 | TRBV7-2
TGTTCCAGCAGCATAACCGGGACAGGGGAAACACTAAACGCCGGGGAGCTGTTTTTT | CSSSITGTGETLNAGELFF | . | TRBJ2-2 | TRBD1 | TRBV7-9
TGTGCCAGCAGCTTCACACCGGACTGGAACACTGAAGCTTTCTTT | CASSFTPDWNTEAFF | . | TRBJ1-1 | . | TRBV5-4
TGTGCCAGCAGCGGATGGGGGACAGGGACGTACGAGCAGTACTTC | CASSGWGTGTYEQYF | . | TRBJ2-7 | TRBD1 | TRBV9
TGTGCCAGCCGCAGAGAACAGGGATTTGGCAATGAGCAGTTCTTC | CASRREQGFGNEQFF | few | TRBJ2-1 | . | TRBV6-6
TGTGCCACCAGCAGAGTAGGGGAAAGACGGAAAAACTATGGCTACACCTTC | CATSRVGERRKNYGYTF | . | TRBJ1-2 | . | TRBV15
TGTGCCAGCAGCTTTCTTGGGGGGGGACAGGCGGCAGCAAAGTACTTC | CASSFLGGGQAAAKYF | . | TRBJ2-7 | . | TRBV11-2
TGTGCCAGCAGCTCCCGGGACAAACCTTACGAGCAGTACTTC | CASSSRDKPYEQYF | . | TRBJ2-7 | . | TRBV13
TGCGCCAGCCACCCAACATACAGGGGGCCGGAGACCCAGTACTTC | CASHPTYRGPETQYF | . | TRBJ2-5 | TRBD1 | TRBV5-1
TGTGCCAGCTCGCACGACAGTTTCTATAGCAATCAGCCCCAGCATTTT | CASSHDSFYSNQPQHF | . | TRBJ1-5 | . | TRBV18
TGTGCCAGCAGTTCACCGGGACAGATTCGTCACGAGCAGTACTTC | CASSSPGQIRHEQYF | . | TRBJ2-7 | TRBD1 | TRBV6-1
TGTGCCAGCGCCCAGGAGGGGAAACAAGAGACCCAGTACTTC | CASAQEGKQETQYF | . | TRBJ2-5 | . | TRBV5-4
TGTGCCAGCAGCTTAGTCGGCGGGAGTGCGAAGACCCAGTACTTC | CASSLVGGSAKTQYF | . | TRBJ2-5 | TRBD2 | TRBV7-8
TGCGCCAGCAGCCAGGGGCAATACTATGGCTACACCTTC | CASSQGQYYGYTF | . | TRBJ1-2 | . | TRBV4-3
TGTGCCAGCACCACAGGCGGTGCTGGAAACACCATATATTTT | CASTTGGAGNTIYF | . | TRBJ1-3 | . | TRBV7-9
TGTGCCAGCAGCCTGACAGGGGGCGACGTTCAGCCCCAGCATTTT | CASSLTGGDVQPQHF | . | TRBJ1-5 | TRBD1 | TRBV2
TGTGCCAGCAGCTCCCTCCAGGACACGCGACTGGCGACCCAGTACTTC | CASSSLQDTRLATQYF | . | TRBJ2-5 | . | TRBV11-2
TGTGCCAGCAGTTACTCGATATATGCCCCAGGTAGTGAAGCTTTCTTT | CASSYSIYAPGSEAFF | . | TRBJ1-1 | . | TRBV6-5
TGCGCCAGCAGCCAAGATCTAGCGGGGGGGGAGACCCAGTACTTC | CASSQDLAGGETQYF | . | TRBJ2-5 | TRBD2 | TRBV4-1
TGTGCCAGCAGCTTAGTGGCCAGGGCTGGAAACACCATATATTTT | CASSLVARAGNTIYF | . | TRBJ1-3 | . | TRBV7-6